This note documents a single T cell receptor (beta chain) sequence. Its specificity is not known. V shed 3 bases and J 5 bases; nucleotides not matched to a gene: 9. The germline gives CDR1 LGHDT, CDR2 YNNKEL (reference sequence). This CDR3 contains 15 residues. These data originate in a study of neurological immune-mediated disorders. Time point in this sample: longitudinal time-point 2. 2 million PBMCs stored at -80 C were the source of the unsorted libraries. Study observations and caveats: Expansion of TCR clones was greatest in HTLV-1-associated myelopathy and smallest in multiple sclerosis, where it fell below that of healthy controls.

A single run covered 15-18 subjects with over 200 million TCR-beta sequences. TCRdb reanalysed the 5' RACE reads using MiXCR and keeps one entry per CDR3 protein. The table has 60,000 to 75,000 distinct CDR3 sequences, 8.5% to 10% seen once; the top ten hold around 13%. The sample comprised PBMCs. This receptor was taken from a man aged 25-45 years in good health. The chain has TRBV3-1 and TRBJ1-2; 7 positions agree with TRBD1. CDR3 in amino acids: CASSQNDRARYGYTF. Written as DNA, the CDR3 is TGTGCCAGCAGCCAGAACGACAGGGCCAGGTATGGCTACACCTTC.